A selection of T cell receptor beta chains follows, all from one sample in a study of blood T cell repertoires in COVID-19. TCRdb keeps only in-frame clones here, not all; method: immunoSEQ multiplex PCR. The sample carries roughly 150,000 clones, around 79% recorded once. Specimen: PBMCs or T cells enriched from blood (not recorded which). The receptors originated from a woman in her 70s in a cohort exposed to, infected with or recovered from COVID-19 (not recorded which). CDR3s include the opening cysteine and the closing phenylalanine or tryptophan. D genes are given only for firm matches. Only part of the rows carry a size: once, few, many, or a class if the clone is expanded.

J gene	D gene	CDR3 length	V gene	clone size	CDR3 protein	CDR3 DNA
TRBJ2-7	TRBD1	14	TRBV5-5	few	CASSLEGQSYEQYF	TGTGCCAGCAGCTTGGAGGGACAGTCCTACGAGCAGTACTTC
TRBJ2-3	TRBD2	17	TRBV19	-	CASSPAGVAVGTDTQYF	TGTGCCAGTAGTCCAGCGGGAGTCGCGGTCGGCACAGATACGCAGTATTTT
TRBJ1-1	-	15	TRBV7-6	-	CASSLAGGRNTEAFF	TGTGCCAGCAGCTTAGCAGGGGGTAGGAACACTGAAGCTTTCTTT
TRBJ2-1	-	15	TRBV11-3	-	CASSLSSGTYNEQFF	TGTGCCAGCAGCTTATCGAGCGGAACCTACAATGAGCAGTTCTTC
TRBJ2-3	TRBD2	18	TRBV5-1	-	CASSLVAGGGRRTDTQYF	TGCGCCAGCAGCTTGGTCGCGGGAGGAGGACGGCGGACAGATACGCAGTATTTT
TRBJ1-3	-	16	TRBV28	-	CASSSYRVGTGNTIYF	TGTGCCAGCAGTTCTTACAGGGTAGGGACTGGAAACACCATATATTTT
TRBJ2-5	-	13	TRBV4-2	-	CASSRGLQETQYF	TGTGCCAGCAGCCGGGGACTTCAAGAGACCCAGTACTTC
TRBJ1-3	-	15	TRBV21-1	-	CASSNSRSTRDTIYF	TGTGCCAGCAGCAATAGTCGCTCTACCCGGGACACCATATATTTT
TRBJ1-2	-	13	TRBV19	-	CASSIDREFGYTF	TGTGCCAGTAGTATAGATCGGGAGTTCGGCTACACCTTC
TRBJ2-1	TRBD2	15	TRBV19	-	CASTSGLAGYNEQFF	TGTGCCAGTACCTCGGGACTAGCGGGGTACAATGAGCAGTTCTTC
TRBJ1-1	-	13	TRBV28	-	CASSWGRDTEAFF	TGTGCCAGCAGTTGGGGGCGGGACACTGAAGCTTTCTTT
TRBJ2-7	-	14	TRBV27	-	CASSFRGTTYEQYF	TGTGCCAGCAGTTTCAGGGGTACCACCTACGAGCAGTACTTC
TRBJ1-1	-	14	TRBV30	once	CAWSGGTGDTEAFF	TGTGCCTGGAGCGGAGGGACGGGCGACACTGAAGCTTTCTTT
TRBJ2-2	-	16	TRBV3-1/TRBV3-2	-	CASSQDGGSNTGELFF	TGTGCCAGCAGCCAAGATGGCGGGTCGAACACCGGGGAGCTGTTTTTT
TRBJ1-2	-	13	TRBV5-1	-	CASTQAPGNGYTF	TGCGCCAGCACCCAAGCCCCAGGGAATGGCTACACCTTC
TRBJ2-7	TRBD1	14	TRBV7-2	-	CASQTGTGNYEQYF	TGTGCCAGCCAAACCGGGACAGGGAACTACGAGCAGTACTTC
TRBJ1-1	-	13	TRBV3-1/TRBV3-2	-	CASSQGANTEAFF	TGTGCCAGCAGCCAGGGCGCGAACACTGAAGCTTTCTTT
TRBJ1-1	-	14	TRBV5-4	-	CASSLEFGAPEAFF	TGTGCCAGCAGCTTGGAATTTGGGGCCCCTGAAGCTTTCTTT
TRBJ2-1	TRBD2	16	TRBV5-1	few	CASSLALAGGINEQFF	TGCGCCAGCAGCTTGGCTCTTGCGGGAGGGATAAATGAGCAGTTCTTC
TRBJ2-7	-	16	TRBV21-1	-	CASSFLSSGRAAEQYF	TGTGCCAGCAGCTTCCTCTCTAGCGGGAGGGCCGCCGAGCAGTACTTC
TRBJ2-2	-	16	TRBV5-1	-	CASSTRASPNTGELFF	TGCGCCAGCAGCACCAGGGCCAGCCCGAACACCGGGGAGCTGTTTTTT
TRBJ1-5	TRBD1	15	TRBV5-1	-	CASSWTGERDQPQHF	TGCGCCAGCAGCTGGACAGGGGAAAGGGATCAGCCCCAGCATTTT